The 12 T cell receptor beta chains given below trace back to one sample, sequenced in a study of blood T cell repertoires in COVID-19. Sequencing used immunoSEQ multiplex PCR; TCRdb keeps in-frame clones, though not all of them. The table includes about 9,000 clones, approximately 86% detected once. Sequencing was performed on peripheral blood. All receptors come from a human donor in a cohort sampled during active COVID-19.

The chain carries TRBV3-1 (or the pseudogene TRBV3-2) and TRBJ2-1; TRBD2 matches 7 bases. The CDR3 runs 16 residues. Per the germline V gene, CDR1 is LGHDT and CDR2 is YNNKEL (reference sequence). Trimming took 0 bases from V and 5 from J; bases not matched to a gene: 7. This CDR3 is CASSQDGGRVDNEQFF. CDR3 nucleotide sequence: TGTGCCAGCAGCCAAGATGGCGGGAGAGTGGACAATGAGCAGTTCTTC.

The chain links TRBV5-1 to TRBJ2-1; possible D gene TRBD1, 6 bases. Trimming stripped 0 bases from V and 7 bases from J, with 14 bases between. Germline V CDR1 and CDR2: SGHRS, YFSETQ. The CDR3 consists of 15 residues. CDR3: CASSLVQGSENEQFF. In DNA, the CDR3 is TGCGCCAGCAGCTTGGTGCAGGGGTCGGAGAATGAGCAGTTCTTC.

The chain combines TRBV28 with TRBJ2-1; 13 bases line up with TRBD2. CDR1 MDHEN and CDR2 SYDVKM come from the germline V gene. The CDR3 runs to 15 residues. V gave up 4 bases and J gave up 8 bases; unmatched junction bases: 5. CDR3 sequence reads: CASSSGLAGVYEQFF. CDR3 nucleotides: TGTGCCAGCAGTTCCGGACTAGCGGGAGTGTATGAGCAGTTCTTC.

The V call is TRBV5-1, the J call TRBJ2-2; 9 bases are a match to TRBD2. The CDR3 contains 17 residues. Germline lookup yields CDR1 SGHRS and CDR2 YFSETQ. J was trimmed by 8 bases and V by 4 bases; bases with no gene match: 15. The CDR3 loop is CASSPLWREGPRGELFF. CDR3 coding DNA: TGCGCCAGCAGCCCTTTATGGCGGGAGGGCCCTCGGGGGGAGCTGTTTTTT.

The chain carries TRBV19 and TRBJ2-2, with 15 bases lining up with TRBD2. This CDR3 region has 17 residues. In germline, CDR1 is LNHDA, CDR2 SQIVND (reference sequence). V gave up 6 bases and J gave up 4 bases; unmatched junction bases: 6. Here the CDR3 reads CASSPGLAGGPTGELFF. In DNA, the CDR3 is TGTGCCAGTAGCCCCGGACTAGCGGGAGGGCCCACCGGGGAGCTGTTTTTT. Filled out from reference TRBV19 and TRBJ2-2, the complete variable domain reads DGGITQSPKYLFRKEGQNVTLSCEQNLNHDAMYWYRQDPGQGLRLIYYSQIVNDFQKGDIAEGYSVSREKKESFPLTVTSAQKNPTAFYLCASSPGLAGGPTGELFFGEGSRLTVL.

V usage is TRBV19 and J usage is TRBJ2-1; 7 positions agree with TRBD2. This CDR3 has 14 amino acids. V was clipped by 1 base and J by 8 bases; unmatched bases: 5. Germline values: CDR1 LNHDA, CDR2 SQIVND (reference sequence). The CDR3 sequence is CASSIGGGLYEQFF. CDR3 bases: TGTGCCAGTAGTATAGGGGGAGGGCTGTATGAGCAGTTCTTC.

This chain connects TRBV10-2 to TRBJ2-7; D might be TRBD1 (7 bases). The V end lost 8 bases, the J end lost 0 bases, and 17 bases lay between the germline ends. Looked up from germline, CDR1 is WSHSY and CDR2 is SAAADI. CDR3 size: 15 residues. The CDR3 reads CASGEDRLSSYEQYF. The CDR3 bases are TGCGCCAGCGGGGAGGACAGGCTAAGCTCCTACGAGCAGTACTTC.

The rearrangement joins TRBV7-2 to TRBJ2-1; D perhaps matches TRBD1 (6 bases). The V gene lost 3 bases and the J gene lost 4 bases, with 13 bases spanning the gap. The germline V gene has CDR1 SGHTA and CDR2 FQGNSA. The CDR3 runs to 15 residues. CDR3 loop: CASSLQGRGYNEQFF. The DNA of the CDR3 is TGTGCCAGCAGCTTGCAGGGGCGCGGGTACAATGAGCAGTTCTTC.

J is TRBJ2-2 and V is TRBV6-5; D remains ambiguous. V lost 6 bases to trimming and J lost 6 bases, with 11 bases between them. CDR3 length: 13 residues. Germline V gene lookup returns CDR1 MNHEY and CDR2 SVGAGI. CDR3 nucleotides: TGTGCCAGCAGCGCCAGTATGGCCGGGGAGCTGTTTTTT. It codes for CASSASMAGELFF.

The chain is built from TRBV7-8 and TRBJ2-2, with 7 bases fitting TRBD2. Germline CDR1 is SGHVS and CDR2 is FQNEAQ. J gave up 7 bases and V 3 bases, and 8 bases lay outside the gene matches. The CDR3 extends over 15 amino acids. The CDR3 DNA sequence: TGTGCCAGCAGCTTTGTTGGGCTAGCGGTCGGGGAGCTGTTTTTT. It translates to CASSFVGLAVGELFF.

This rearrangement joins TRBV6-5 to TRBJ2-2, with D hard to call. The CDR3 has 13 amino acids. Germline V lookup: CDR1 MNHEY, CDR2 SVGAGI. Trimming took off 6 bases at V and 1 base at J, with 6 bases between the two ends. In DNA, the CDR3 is TGTGCCAGCAGGGCTGGGAACACCGGGGAGCTGTTTTTT. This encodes CASRAGNTGELFF.

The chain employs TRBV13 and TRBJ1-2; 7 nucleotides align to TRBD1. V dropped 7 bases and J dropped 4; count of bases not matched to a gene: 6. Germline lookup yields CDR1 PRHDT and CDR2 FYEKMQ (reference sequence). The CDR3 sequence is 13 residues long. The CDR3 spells CASNKGQVYGYTF. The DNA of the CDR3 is TGTGCCAGCAACAAAGGACAGGTCTATGGCTACACCTTC. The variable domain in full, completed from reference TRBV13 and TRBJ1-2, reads AAGVIQSPRHLIKEKRETATLKCYPIPRHDTVYWYQQGPGQDPQFLISFYEKMQSDKGSIPDRFSAQQFSDYHSELNMSSLELGDSALYFCASNKGQVYGYTFGSGTRLTVV.